This T cell receptor beta chain was retrieved from a study of PD-1 blockade in classical Hodgkin lymphoma. The study's findings and limits: It was reported that newly diagnosed patients had less baseline TCR diversity than healthy donors. The causes of the repertoire differences, possibly disease activity or prior therapy, remain undefined.

The CDR3 extends over 14 amino acids. Deletions cut 1 base from V and 6 bases from J, with 11 bases between. CDR1 LNHDA and CDR2 SQIVND come from the germline V gene (reference sequence). In this sample, this clone turned up a few times. Its cognate antigen is unknown. Produced via immunoSEQ multiplex PCR; TCRdb's table is partial and in-frame only. This sample carries around 31,000 clones, 81% of them seen once, and the ten largest clones take about a sixth. Indicated time point: cycle 4 day 1 (C4D1), after 5 to 7 weeks of nivolumab. Relapses following autologous stem cell transplantation were seen in all patients, with brentuximab vedotin exposure varying. Responses achieved at best were complete response, partial response or progressive disease.

The receptor was isolated from a human donor with classical Hodgkin lymphoma. The rearrangement links TRBV19 to TRBJ2-3; D is unclear. The sequences come from peripheral blood mononuclear cells (PBMCs), collected before the fourth cycle of nivolumab. CDR3 DNA sequence: TGTGCCAGTAGTATAGTCCTCTTATCGGATACGCAGTATTTT. This sequence encodes CASSIVLLSDTQYF.